The clone carrying this T cell receptor (beta chain) appeared a single time. This record belongs to a study of cytomegalovirus exposure and HLA in healthy donors. Amplification used 60 Vbeta primers and 13 Jbeta primers. Sequencing was performed with immunoSEQ multiplex PCR; in TCRdb, only in-frame clones are kept and a portion is missing. The data show more than 150,000 clones, around 79% seen once. Sequencing was done on a sample of PBMCs. This receptor was obtained from a girl aged 5-17 years in good health and CMV-seropositive.

CDR3 in amino acids: CASSLGQTLGEQYF. The CDR3, as DNA: TGTGCCAGCAGCTTGGGACAAACCCTAGGCGAGCAGTACTTC. This chain connects TRBV7-2 to TRBJ2-7; D is possibly TRBD1 (6 bases). The CDR3 sequence is 14 residues long. V lost 3 bases and J 6 bases, leaving 15 bases between the germline ends. Per the germline V gene, CDR1 is SGHTA and CDR2 is FQGNSA.